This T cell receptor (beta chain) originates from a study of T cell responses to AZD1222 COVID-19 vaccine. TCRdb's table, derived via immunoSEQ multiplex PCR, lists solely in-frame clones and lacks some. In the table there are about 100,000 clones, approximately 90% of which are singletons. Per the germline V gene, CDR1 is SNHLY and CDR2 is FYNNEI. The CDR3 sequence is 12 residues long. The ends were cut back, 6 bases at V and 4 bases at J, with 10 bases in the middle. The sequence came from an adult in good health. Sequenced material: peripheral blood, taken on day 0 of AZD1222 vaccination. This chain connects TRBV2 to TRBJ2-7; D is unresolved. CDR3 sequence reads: CASSRYSYEQYF. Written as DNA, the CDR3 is TGTGCCAGCAGCCGATACAGTTACGAGCAGTACTTC.